The present entry profiles one T cell receptor beta chain with its context. What it binds is unknown. With 0 bases clipped from V and 6 bases from J, the junction kept 10 bases outside the gene matches. Germline loops: CDR1 LGHDT, CDR2 YNNKEL (reference sequence). The CDR3 contains 17 residues. TCRdb recomputed calls from the RT-PCR reads with MiXCR, one row per CDR3 protein. The sample holds roughly 760,000 distinct CDR3 sequences, 20% to 25% seen once. These data come from a study of response to subunit inactivated influenza vaccine. Study-level results: Each seasonal influenza vaccination, the authors suggested, recruits few new T cells.

The clonotype was recovered from a man aged 45 to 65 who received an inactivated influenza vaccine. The chain uses TRBV3-1 and TRBJ2-4, with 8 bases that match TRBD1. The source material was PBMCs from blood, sampled approximately 5 days after vaccination. In DNA, the CDR3 is TGTGCCAGCAGCCAAGATTTCGGACAGGGAGTGGGAAACATTCAGTACTTC. It encodes CASSQDFGQGVGNIQYF.